Given below is one T cell receptor (beta chain) in context. What it binds is unknown. Sequence at one end of the junction differs from germline and may be a read error. This entry belongs to a study of identical twins' blood T cells. Likely shared infections and vaccines: all three twin pairs were reared together. TCRdb itself ran the 5' RACE reads through MiXCR, one entry per CDR3 protein. The data contain around 380,000 distinct CDR3 sequences, under 30% of them singletons. Germline V gene data show CDR1 as SSHAT and CDR2 as FNYEAQ (reference sequence). The CDR3 consists of 16 residues. General study points: V gene usage reportedly matched far better within twin pairs than unrelated donors.

This sequence joins TRBV7-7 and TRBJ1-3, with D possibly matching TRBD1 (6 bases). Material: PBMCs. The receptor's source is a woman aged 18-49 years in good health. CDR3 sequence reads: CASSLGGQSSGNTIYF. The CDR3 region has the DNA TGTGCTAGCAGCTTAGGCGGACAGAGCTCTGGAAACACCATATATTTT.